Below are 2 T cell receptor beta chains sequenced from a single sample in a study of control samples from healthy donors and cancer patients (dated by TCRdb to 2018 to 2021). Preparation of the library involved the immunoSEQ multiplex PCR assay. The table was pulled from immuneACCESS by TCRdb, which kept in-frame rearrangements only. Such tables lose some clones; where checked, under half of the loss comes from unresolved V genes, and the rest has no known cause. This sample lists under 200,000 clones; 90% to 95% were detected once. Together, the top ten hold approximately 0.7% of the sample. The sequenced sample was blood. These receptors originate from a woman younger than 45 in good health.

The V and J genes are TRBV29-1 and TRBJ1-1, with 7 bases identical to TRBD1. The CDR3 extends over 13 amino acids. J lost 5 bases, V lost 4 bases, and 7 bases had no gene match. Germline V CDR1 and CDR2: SQVTM, ANQGSEA. CDR3 loop: CSVVSRGWTEAFF. CDR3 DNA sequence: TGCAGCGTTGTTTCCAGGGGGTGGACTGAAGCTTTCTTT. Full variable domain (remainder filled in from reference TRBV29-1 and TRBJ1-1): SAVISQKPSRDICQRGTSLTIQCQVDSQVTMMFWYRQQPGQSLTLIATANQGSEATYESGFVIDKFPISRPNLTFSTLTVSNMSPEDSSIYLCSVVSRGWTEAFFGQGTRLTVV.

This clone has just a few counts. The chain employs TRBV7-9 and TRBJ1-2; TRBD1 matches at 7 bases. The V segment lost 4 bases and the J segment 6 bases; nucleotides outside the gene matches: 11. The CDR3 has 15 residues. Germline lookup yields CDR1 SEHNR and CDR2 FQNEAQ (reference sequence). CDR3 protein: CASSSAHRGINGYTF. In nucleotides, the CDR3 is TGTGCCAGCAGCTCAGCCCACAGGGGTATTAATGGCTACACCTTC.